This TCR beta chain was captured in a study of type 1 and type 2 diabetes patients. Turning to the study itself: CD4+ or CD8+ T cells were positively selected from PBMCs with microbeads. Study results and caveats: In type 2 diabetes, highly-expanded CD4+ clones took a median about 3.9% of reads.

The PCR template was genomic DNA. A primer set of 30 forward and 13 reverse primers amplified the CDR3. One entry per CDR3 protein results from TCRdb running MiXCR on the multiplex PCR reads. The repertoire holds under 300,000 distinct CDR3 sequences, with around 47% as singletons. Trimming removed 8 bases from V and 7 bases from J; junction bases left unmatched: 13. CDR3 length: 15 amino acids. The V gene's germline CDR1 is GTSNPN and CDR2 SVGIG (reference sequence). About this clonotype: Its antigen remains unidentified.

This chain joins TRBV30 and TRBJ1-6, with 8 bases identical to TRBD1. This receptor was identified in a man between 18 and 35 years old with type 2 diabetes. The material sequenced was peripheral blood mononuclear cells (PBMCs). CDR3 in DNA: TGTGCCAGCAGGTACGCCGGGACAGGCAATTCACCCCTCCACTTT. As protein: CASRYAGTGNSPLHF.